This TCR beta chain was identified during a study of shared clonotypes between healthy human individuals. Regarding the study as a whole: The sharing of roughly 5% of naive CD4 clonotypes was seen across several donors.

Clones were sequenced by immunoSEQ multiplex PCR, and TCRdb holds only the in-frame ones, with some missing. The sample lists about 1 million clones, around 75% occurring once. Trimming took off 1 base at V and 0 bases at J, with 17 bases between the two ends. Germline assignment: CDR1 SGHTA and CDR2 FQGNSA. The CDR3 loop spans 18 amino acids. This clone was counted once. As yet, its antigen is unknown. The TCR sequence derives from a man between 18 and 35 years old in good health. V and J are TRBV7-2 and TRBJ2-3; D is possibly TRBD2 (6 bases). Sequenced sample: memory CD4+ T cells sorted from blood. Subset indicated: CD45RA-negative fraction. This CDR3 reads CASSLVRPLAFSTDTQYF. In DNA, the CDR3 is TGTGCCAGCAGCTTAGTGAGGCCGCTAGCGTTTAGCACAGATACGCAGTATTTT.